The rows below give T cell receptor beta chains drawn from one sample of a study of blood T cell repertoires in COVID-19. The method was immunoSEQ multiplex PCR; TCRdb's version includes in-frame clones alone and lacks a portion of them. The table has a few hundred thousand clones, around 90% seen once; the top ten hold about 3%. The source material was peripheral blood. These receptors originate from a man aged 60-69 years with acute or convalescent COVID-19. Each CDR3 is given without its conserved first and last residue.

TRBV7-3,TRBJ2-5,ASSLEAAPRETQY
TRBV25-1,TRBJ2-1,ASRTGAREQF
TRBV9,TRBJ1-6,ASSGRVNNSPLH
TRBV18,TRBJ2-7,ASSPGGDREQY
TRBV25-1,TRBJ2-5,ASSEVGGGQETQY
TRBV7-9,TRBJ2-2,ASSLGGLAGAANTGELF
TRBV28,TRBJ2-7,ASRNSGTGGLEQY
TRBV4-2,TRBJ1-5,ASSLGQTNQPQH
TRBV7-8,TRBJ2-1,ASSFTSGTSSYNEQF
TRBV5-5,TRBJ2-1,ASSPGLAGTPSEQF
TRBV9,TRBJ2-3,ASSVGQGADTDTQY
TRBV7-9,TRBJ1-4,ASSLPNREEKLF
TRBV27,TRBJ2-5,ASRPKPGLQKKETQY
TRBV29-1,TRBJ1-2,SVGTGGVYGYT
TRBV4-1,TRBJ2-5,ASSQDPAGETQY
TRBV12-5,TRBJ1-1,ASGVGSGGLRAEAF
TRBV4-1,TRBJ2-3,ASSQDQRTSGRTDTQY
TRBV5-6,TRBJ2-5,ASSLAASGGYQETQY
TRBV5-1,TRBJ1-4,ASSATGAPREKLF
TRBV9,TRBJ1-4,ASSVQGATNEKLF
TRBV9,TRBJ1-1,ASSVGVSPREAF
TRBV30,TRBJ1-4,AWRPGSTTNEKLF
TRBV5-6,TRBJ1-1,ASSPGQGRAEAF
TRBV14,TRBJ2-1,ASSQGWLAGGPLEQF
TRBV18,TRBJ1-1,ASSRDRDTEAF
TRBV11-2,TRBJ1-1,ASSSQGQITEAF
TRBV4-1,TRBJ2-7,ASSLDRAYEQY
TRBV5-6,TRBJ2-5,ASSLGVRAGYYETQY
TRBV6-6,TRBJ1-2,ASRDHLTANYGYT
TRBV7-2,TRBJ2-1,ASSLRLAGGPYNEQF
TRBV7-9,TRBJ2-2,ASSLTGGITGELF